This T cell receptor beta chain appears in the sequencing data of a study of blood T cells in healthy people across ages. Findings and caveats of the study: The CMV status of each donor remained undetermined, and this could have confounded shifts in expanded clonotypes. Naive T cell percentage strongly correlated with TCR beta diversity.

Then a second PCR, running roughly 6 to 12 cycles, was carried out with a sample-barcoded 5' primer and a J-beta primer mix. TCRdb itself ran the 5' RACE reads through MiXCR, one entry per CDR3 protein. This table has 800,000 to 950,000 distinct CDR3 sequences, under 35% appearing once. Only a few counts were recorded for this clonotype. As yet, its antigen is unknown. One end of the junction is discordant with germline, which a read error may explain. There are 14 residues in the CDR3. CDR1 is DFQATT, CDR2 SNEGSKA, per germline (reference sequence). The same sample was also used in a study of T cells of mothers and their children.

The receptor's source is a middle-aged woman in good health. The J gene is TRBJ2-3, the V gene TRBV20-1; possibly TRBD1 for D (6 bases). The sequenced sample consisted of blood. CDR3: CSARVNRATGTQYF. CDR3 bases: TGCAGTGCTAGAGTTAACAGGGCAACAGGTACGCAGTATTTT.